This TCR beta chain comes out of a study of blood T cell repertoires in COVID-19. Study-level background: Both acute and convalescent COVID-19 samples were obtained from the United States, Italy and Spain. The cDNA or gDNA used as material had been derived from T cells, B-cell-depleted T cells, or PBMCs.

This CDR3 comprises 17 residues. V lost 3 bases and J lost 3; bases outside the gene matches: 10. Germline values: CDR1 SGHAT, CDR2 FQNNGV. Sequencing used immunoSEQ multiplex PCR; TCRdb keeps in-frame clones, though not all of them. The table lists about 280,000 clones, around 90% of them singletons. The V call is TRBV11-2, the J call TRBJ2-2, with 7 bases lining up with TRBD1. The sample was peripheral blood. This TCR came from a man between 18 and 29 years old with active or convalescent COVID-19. The CDR3 DNA follows: TGTGCCAGCAGCTTGAGACAGGGTGAATGGGACACCGGGGAGCTGTTTTTT. It specifies CASSLRQGEWDTGELFF.